This T cell receptor (beta chain) was identified during a study of monozygotic twins with inflammatory bowel disease. This CDR3 contains 16 residues. Looked up from germline, CDR1 is SEHNR and CDR2 is FQNEAQ (reference sequence). Total RNA input per TCR library was 3,000 to 4,500 ng. Template switching added UMIs carrying a 6-nucleotide sample barcode. Researchers put TCRalpha and TCRbeta cDNA through two nested PCRs lasting 16 and 9 cycles. TCRdb re-called the 5' RACE reads; one entry per CDR3 protein, DNA not given. Its table lists approximately 420,000 distinct CDR3 sequences. On this clonotype: The antigen remains unidentified.

Study-wide results and limits: Limited power may explain why concordant and discordant twins showed no difference in repertoire similarity.

The clonotype was recovered from a human donor with ulcerative colitis or Crohn's disease, or a healthy co-twin of an affected twin (not recorded which). The chain has TRBV7-9 and TRBJ2-3; the D call from TCRdb, TRBD2, cannot be confirmed without DNA. Sequencing was carried out using blood. The CDR3 sequence: CASSLVAGSSTDTQYF.